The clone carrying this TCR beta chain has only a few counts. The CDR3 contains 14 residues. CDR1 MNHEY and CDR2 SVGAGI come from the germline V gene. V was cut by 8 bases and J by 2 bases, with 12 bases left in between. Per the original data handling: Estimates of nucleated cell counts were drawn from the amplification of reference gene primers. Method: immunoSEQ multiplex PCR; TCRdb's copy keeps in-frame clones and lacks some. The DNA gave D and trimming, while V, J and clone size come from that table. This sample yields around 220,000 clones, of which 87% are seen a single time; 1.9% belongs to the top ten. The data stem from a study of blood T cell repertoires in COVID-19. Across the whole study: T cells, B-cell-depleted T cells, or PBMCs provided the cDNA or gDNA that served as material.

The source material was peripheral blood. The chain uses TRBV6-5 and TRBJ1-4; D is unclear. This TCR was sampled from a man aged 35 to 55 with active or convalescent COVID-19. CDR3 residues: CASDLGGTNEKLFF. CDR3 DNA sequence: TGTGCCAGCGACCTCGGAGGGACTAATGAAAAACTGTTTTTT.